This T cell receptor (beta chain) was found in a study of blood T cell repertoires in COVID-19 (dated by TCRdb to about 2020). Some background on the complete study: The collaborator samples originated in the United States, Italy and Spain and spanned the acute and convalescent phases of COVID-19. The repertoires were made available in a free public database intended to serve as a resource for research on the immune response to SARS-CoV-2. The samples were drawn from the first 160 participants of the ongoing ImmuneRACE study and from some 1,300 subjects provided by 6 global collaborators. Deeply sampled blood TCRbeta repertoires from subjects exposed to, actively infected with, or recovered from COVID-19 were included in the dataset. HLA class I and class II types, where available, came from metadata supplied by the sample provider rather than from assay-based typing. The prospective study material was composed of cDNA or gDNA derived from T cells, B-cell-depleted T cells, or PBMCs. The sample metadata nearly always contained a de-identified subject ID, COVID-19 status, age in years and sex.

Paper-wide results and their limitations: The quantity of clinical and demographic metadata differed by source and by participant and was supplied without curation.

Of note for this clone: What antigen it recognizes has not been identified. Base qualities are missing; no much larger clone stands one base away.

The immunoSEQ Assay, a bias-controlled multiplex PCR, was used to amplify TCRbeta CDR3 regions from genomic DNA. Per the authors' processing: Within the assay, amplification of reference gene primers was used to estimate how many nucleated cells each sample contained. To quantify the absolute abundance of each unique TCRbeta CDR3 rearrangement, sequence reads were collapsed and filtered. For each sample, productive Simpson clonality was calculated as the square root of Simpson's diversity index across productive rearrangements. As stored in TCRdb, this immuneACCESS dataset retains in-frame rearrangements with V and J assigned. A fraction of the clones does not appear; measured against another copy, unresolved V genes explain less than half of the discrepancy, and the remainder lacks a known reason. Clonal size and the V and J genes are those of that table, whereas D and trimming came from the DNA. This sample comprises a few hundred thousand clones, 80% to 90% of them detected only once. The ten largest clones take up around 4.1% of the sample.

Participants in the prospective study were enrolled through a virtual design, were aged 18 to 89 years, and lived in some 24 United States geographic areas. In the prospective study, cohorts were assigned on the basis of participant-reported clinical history obtained from a screening survey and a study questionnaire. In the prospective study, mobile phlebotomists collected whole blood, serum and a nasopharyngeal or oropharyngeal swab from each participant. Participants in the prospective study had the option to provide additional blood draws and questionnaires over an approximately 2-month period. Prospective study blood samples were shipped either frozen or at room temperature before DNA extraction. V was cut back by 1 base and J by 3 bases, leaving a gap of 4 bases between them. Reading the germline V gene gives CDR1 SGHNT and CDR2 YENEEA. From its cysteine to its phenylalanine, the CDR3 spans 13 amino acids. Just the 39-base CDR3 DNA is kept, in frame starting at base 1.

The specimen was PBMCs or T cells enriched from blood (not recorded which). The V and J genes are TRBV11-3 and TRBJ2-1, with no D gene named confidently. The receptor was derived from a man aged 25-45 years with acute COVID-19. Read as DNA, the sequence is TGTGCCAGCAGCTTAGTTCTCTACAATGAGCAGTTCTTC. Its protein reads: CASSLVLYNEQFF.